Each of the 15 T cell receptor beta chains below was sequenced from the same sample in a study of Graves' ophthalmopathy and Graves' hyperthyroidism. Amplified TCR beta CDR3 regions were obtained using RNA transcripts as template. RT-PCR was first run with HTBI primers, then multiplex PCR in a second round. TCRdb reprocessed the multiplex PCR reads via MiXCR and lists one record per CDR3 protein. Counted here are 400,000 or so distinct CDR3 sequences, about 17% occurring once; the ten biggest clones make up 2.4%. The material sequenced was peripheral blood. The receptors come from an adult woman with stable Graves' hyperthyroidism.

This clonotype was detected ten times or more. The chain employs TRBV7-6 and TRBJ2-7; 7 positions match TRBD2. V gave up 5 bases and J gave up 6 bases; unmatched junction bases: 13. CDR3 length: 15 residues. The germline V gene has CDR1 SGHVS and CDR2 FNYEAQ. This CDR3 is CASSDGRRARGEQYF. The CDR3, as DNA: TGTGCCAGCAGCGACGGGAGGCGGGCCCGCGGCGAGCAGTACTTC.

This clonotype was observed at least ten times. The rearrangement links TRBV28 to TRBJ2-7; D perhaps matches TRBD2 (5 bases). Trimming stripped 2 bases from V and 3 bases from J, with 14 bases between. This CDR3 has 15 residues. CDR1 is MDHEN and CDR2 is SYDVKM in the germline V gene. CDR3 sequence (DNA): TGTGCCAGCAGTTTAAGGGCTAGCTGGGACTACGAGCAGTACTTC. It yields the protein CASSLRASWDYEQYF.

This clonotype was picked up many times. The chain combines TRBV27 with TRBJ2-4, with TRBD1 matching 9 bases. CDR1 and CDR2 (germline): MNHEY, SMNVEV (reference sequence). CDR3 size: 16 residues. V gave up 5 bases and J gave up 6 bases; unmatched junction bases: 11. CDR3 bases: TGTGCCAGCAGTCCCACAGGACAGGGGTTCCCAAACATTCAGTACTTC. Protein sequence: CASSPTGQGFPNIQYF.

The chain is built from TRBV10-3 and TRBJ2-6, with D possibly being TRBD1 (6 bases). V was pared by 3 bases and J by 2 bases, with 11 bases between. The CDR3 is 16 residues long. Germline V gene lookup returns CDR1 ENHRY and CDR2 SYGVKD. CDR3 bases: TGTGCCATCAGTGATCAGGGGAGAACTGGGGCCAACGTCCTGACTTTC. Its translation is CAISDQGRTGANVLTF.

Ten or more counts support this clonotype. V usage is TRBV9 and J usage is TRBJ2-5; TRBD2 agrees at 11 bases. V lost 5 bases and J lost 6; bases outside the gene matches: 12. Germline CDR1 is SGDLS and CDR2 is YYNGEE. This CDR3 spans 16 amino acids. This chain's CDR3 is CASSASAGLAAQTQYF. In DNA form, the CDR3 reads TGTGCCAGCAGTGCTAGCGCGGGACTAGCGGCACAGACCCAGTACTTC. Full variable domain (outside the CDR3, taken from reference TRBV9 and TRBJ2-5): DSGVTQTPKHLITATGQRVTLRCSPRSGDLSVYWYQQSLDQGLQFLIQYYNGEERAKGNILERFSAQQFPDLHSELNLSSLELGDSALYFCASSASAGLAAQTQYFGPGTRLLVL.

The genes are TRBV2 and TRBJ2-2; possibly TRBD2 for D (5 bases). The CDR3 has 14 amino acids. Germline V gene data show CDR1 as SNHLY and CDR2 as FYNNEI. V was trimmed by 8 bases and J by 4 bases, leaving 14 bases between them. CDR3 nucleotide sequence: TGTGCCAGCGTTGGCCAGGAGGCCACCGGGGAGCTGTTTTTT. Amino acid sequence: CASVGQEATGELFF.

This clonotype appeared many times. J is TRBJ2-7 and V is TRBV7-9; the D gene is possibly TRBD1 (6 bases). CDR1 is SEHNR and CDR2 is FQNEAQ in the germline V gene (reference sequence). The germline V and J ends were trimmed by 5 bases and 2 bases, with 13 bases remaining between them. This CDR3 is built from 14 residues. CDR3 loop: CASSPDRYTYEQYF. The CDR3 nucleotides are TGTGCCAGCAGCCCCGACAGGTACACCTACGAGCAGTACTTC.

Ten or more counts support this clonotype. Written as DNA, the CDR3 is TGTGCCACCAGTGATTTGAGTGGCAGGGGGCTGTTGAGCAATCAGCCCCAGCATTTT. As protein: CATSDLSGRGLLSNQPQHF. The chain employs TRBV24-1 and TRBJ1-5; 8 nucleotides align to TRBD1. J was trimmed by 1 base and V by 0 bases; bases with no gene match: 10. The CDR3 sequence is 19 residues long. CDR1 is KGHDR and CDR2 is SFDVKD in the germline V gene.

This clonotype was found many times. This chain connects TRBV9 to TRBJ2-5, with TRBD1 matching 8 bases. The CDR3 has 16 residues. Per the germline V gene, CDR1 is SGDLS and CDR2 is YYNGEE. The junction had 5 bases not matched to a gene; V was cut back by 0 bases and J by 1 base. CDR3 amino acids: CASSVAVGQGQETQYF. As DNA, the CDR3 is TGTGCCAGCAGCGTAGCTGTCGGACAGGGCCAAGAGACCCAGTACTTC.

This clonotype appeared many times. The chain links TRBV10-3 to TRBJ2-5; D could derive from TRBD1 or TRBD2 (5 bases each). This CDR3 has 14 amino acids. The ends were cut back, 9 bases at V and 2 bases at J, with 16 bases in the middle. Germline CDR1 reads ENHRY; CDR2 reads SYGVKD. Here the CDR3 reads CAMPRDGCQETQYF. The CDR3 region has the DNA TGTGCCATGCCTAGGGACGGTTGTCAAGAGACCCAGTACTTC.

This clonotype was seen ten or more times. This rearrangement joins TRBV28 to TRBJ1-2, with D unclear. The CDR3 covers 17 residues. Germline loops: CDR1 MDHEN, CDR2 SYDVKM. V gave up 4 bases and J gave up 2 bases, with 20 bases separating them. CDR3 coding DNA: TGTGCCAGCAGTTCCCGATGGGAGGCGGGAGACAACTATGGCTACACCTTC. It specifies CASSSRWEAGDNYGYTF.

This clonotype was seen many times. Its ends do not fully match the called genes, so a read error is possible. Here the CDR3 DNA reads TGTGCCAGCAGTGAATACTCAGGTGTGGGCAGGATGCTCTTT. Translating it yields CASSEYSGVGRMLF. The V and J genes are TRBV2 and TRBJ1-1, with D unclear. Germline CDR1 SNHLY, CDR2 FYNNEI. The CDR3 contains 14 residues.

The chain carries TRBV7-9 and TRBJ2-1; D is unresolved. This CDR3 region has 12 residues. Germline V lookup: CDR1 SEHNR, CDR2 FQNEAQ (reference sequence). The V end lost 7 bases, the J end lost 4 bases, and 8 bases lay between the germline ends. DNA for the CDR3: TGTGCCAGCACTCCAGCATACAATGAGCAGTTCTTC. Its protein is CASTPAYNEQFF.

This clonotype was seen many times. One end of the junction fails to match germline, which may point to a read error. The rearrangement links TRBV6-1 to TRBJ2-7, with TRBD2 matching 7 bases. The CDR3 totals 17 residues. The V gene's germline CDR1 is MNHNS and CDR2 SASEGT. The CDR3 protein is CASGDFAAGSLAYEQYF. The CDR3 nucleotides read TGTGCCAGCGGTGATTTCGCAGCGGGATCACTCGCCTACGAGCAGTACTTC.

This clonotype has at least ten counts. The V gene is TRBV10-3, the J gene TRBJ1-5; the D is unclear. This CDR3 comprises 17 residues. Between the trimmed V and J ends, which lost 7 bases and 6 bases, there was a span of 25 bases. Germline V gives CDR1 ENHRY, CDR2 SYGVKD. CDR3 in amino acids: CAITGEGQKGSSQPQHF. The CDR3 DNA reads TGTGCCATCACCGGGGAAGGGCAAAAAGGTTCTAGTCAGCCCCAGCATTTT.